This record concerns one T cell receptor (beta chain) sequence. This clone was recorded once. This clone's antigen is unknown. No base-level quality is on record; no much larger clone is a single base apart. The entry originates in a study of blood T cell repertoires in COVID-19 (TCRdb year 2020). Study-level background: Samples covering the acute and convalescent phases of COVID-19 were provided by collaborators in the United States, Italy and Spain. Where available, HLA class I and class II types were obtained from metadata supplied by the sample provider rather than from assay-based typing. Deeply sampled blood TCRbeta repertoires from subjects exposed to, actively infected with, or recovered from COVID-19 were included in the dataset. Samples came from the ongoing ImmuneRACE study (first 160 participants) plus 1,254 subjects from 6 global collaborators. A de-identified subject ID, COVID-19 status, age in years and sex were almost always included in the sample metadata. The material from the prospective study consisted of cDNA or gDNA derived from T cells, B-cell-depleted T cells, or PBMCs. The repertoires were made available in a free public database intended to serve as a resource for research on the immune response to SARS-CoV-2. The paper's findings and limits, for the study overall: The amount of clinical and demographic metadata varied by source and participant and was provided uncurated.

Collaborating institutions collected whole blood in K2EDTA tubes following their own protocols. For TCRbeta analysis, collaborators shipped samples in one of three forms: frozen whole blood, isolated PBMCs, or DNA extracted from either of those sample types. TCRbeta CDR3 regions were amplified from genomic DNA by means of the immunoSEQ Assay, a bias-controlled multiplex PCR. The study's own analysis went as follows. Within the assay, amplification of reference gene primers was used to estimate how many nucleated cells each sample contained. To quantify the absolute abundance of each unique TCRbeta CDR3 rearrangement, sequence reads were collapsed and filtered. For each sample, productive Simpson clonality was calculated by taking the square root of Simpson's diversity index across productive rearrangements. TCRdb took this table from immuneACCESS and kept in-frame rearrangements with V and J called. Such tables lack part of the clones; where checked against another copy, unresolved V genes explain under half of the gap, and the rest is unexplained. That table gives V, J and clone size, and the DNA gave D and trimming. The table for this sample lists more than 150,000 clones; around 86% of them were counted only once. Together, the top ten hold 0.99% of the sample.

Reading from cysteine to phenylalanine, the CDR3 counts 11 amino acids. CDR3 DNA only is kept here, 33 bases in frame from base 1. V drops 6 bases and J drops 5 bases, leaving 8 bases in between. Specimen: peripheral blood. The sequence links TRBV12-3 or TRBV12-4 to TRBJ2-7, with a weak D call of TRBD2 (6 bases match). This receptor was obtained from a young man with acute or convalescent COVID-19. The nucleotide sequence is given as TGTGCCAGCAGCCGACTAGACGAGCAGTACTTC. Its coded protein is CASSRLDEQYF.